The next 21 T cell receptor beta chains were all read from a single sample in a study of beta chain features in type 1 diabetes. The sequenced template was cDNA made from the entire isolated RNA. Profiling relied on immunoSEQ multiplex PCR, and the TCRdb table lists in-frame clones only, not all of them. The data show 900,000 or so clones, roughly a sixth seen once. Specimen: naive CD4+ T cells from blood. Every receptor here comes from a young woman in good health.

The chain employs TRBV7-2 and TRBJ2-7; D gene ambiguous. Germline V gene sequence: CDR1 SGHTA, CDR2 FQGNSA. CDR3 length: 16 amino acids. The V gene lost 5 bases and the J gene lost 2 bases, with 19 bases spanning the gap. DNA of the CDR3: TGTGCCAGCAGCCGTAACGCGGATATCAAAACCTACGAGCAGTACTTC. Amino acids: CASSRNADIKTYEQYF.

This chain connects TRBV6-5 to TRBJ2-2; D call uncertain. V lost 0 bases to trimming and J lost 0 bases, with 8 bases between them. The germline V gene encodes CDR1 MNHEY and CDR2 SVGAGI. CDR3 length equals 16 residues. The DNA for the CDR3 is TGTGCCAGCAGTTACTCGGGAACGGCGAACACCGGGGAGCTGTTTTTT. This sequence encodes CASSYSGTANTGELFF.

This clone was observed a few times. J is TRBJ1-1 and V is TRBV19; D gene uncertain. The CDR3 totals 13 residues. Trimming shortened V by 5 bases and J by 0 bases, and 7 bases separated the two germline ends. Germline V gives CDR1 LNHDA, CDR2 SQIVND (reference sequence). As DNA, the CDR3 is TGTGCCAGTAGTCGGTTTCTGAACACTGAAGCTTTCTTT. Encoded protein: CASSRFLNTEAFF.

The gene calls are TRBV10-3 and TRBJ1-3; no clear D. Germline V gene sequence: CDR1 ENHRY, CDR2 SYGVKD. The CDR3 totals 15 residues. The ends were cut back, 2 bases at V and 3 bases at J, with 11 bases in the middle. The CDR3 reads CAISETLPFGNTIYF. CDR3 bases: TGTGCCATCAGTGAGACACTTCCATTTGGAAACACCATATATTTT.

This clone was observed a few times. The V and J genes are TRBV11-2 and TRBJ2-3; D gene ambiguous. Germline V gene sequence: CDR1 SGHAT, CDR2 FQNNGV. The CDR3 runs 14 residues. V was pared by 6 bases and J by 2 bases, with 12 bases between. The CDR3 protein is CASSLTLNTDTQYF. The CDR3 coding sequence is TGTGCCAGCAGTCTGACTCTCAACACAGATACGCAGTATTTT.

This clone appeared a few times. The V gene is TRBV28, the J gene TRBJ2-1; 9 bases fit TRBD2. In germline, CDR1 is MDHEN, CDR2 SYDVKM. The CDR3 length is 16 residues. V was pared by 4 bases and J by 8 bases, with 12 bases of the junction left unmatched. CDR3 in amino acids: CASSYIAGVGGYEQFF. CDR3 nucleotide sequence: TGTGCCAGCAGTTACATAGCGGGAGTCGGAGGCTATGAGCAGTTCTTC.

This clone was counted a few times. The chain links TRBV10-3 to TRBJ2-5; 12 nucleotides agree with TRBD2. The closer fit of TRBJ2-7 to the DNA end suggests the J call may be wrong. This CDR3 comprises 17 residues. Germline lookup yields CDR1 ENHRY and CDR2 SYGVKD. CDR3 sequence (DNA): TGTGCCATCAGTGGCCGGACTAGCGGGGCTAGCTCCTACGAGCAGTACTTC. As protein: CAISGRTSGASSYEQYF.

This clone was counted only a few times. The CDR3 is CASSPRTGEDLNIQYF. As DNA, the CDR3 is TGTGCCAGCAGTCCCCGGACAGGGGAGGATTTAAACATTCAGTACTTC. This chain connects TRBV27 to TRBJ2-4; 9 nucleotides align to TRBD1. J lost 6 bases, V lost 5 bases, and 11 bases had no gene match. The CDR3 is 16 residues long. CDR1 and CDR2 (germline): MNHEY, SMNVEV (reference sequence).

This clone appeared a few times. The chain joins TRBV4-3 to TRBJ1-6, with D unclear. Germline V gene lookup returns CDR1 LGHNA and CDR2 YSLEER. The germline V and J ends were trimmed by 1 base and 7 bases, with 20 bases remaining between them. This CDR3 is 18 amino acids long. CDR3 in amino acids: CASSQAPAHVGGNSPLHF. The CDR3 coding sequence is TGCGCCAGCAGCCAAGCTCCGGCCCACGTCGGTGGAAATTCACCCCTCCACTTT.

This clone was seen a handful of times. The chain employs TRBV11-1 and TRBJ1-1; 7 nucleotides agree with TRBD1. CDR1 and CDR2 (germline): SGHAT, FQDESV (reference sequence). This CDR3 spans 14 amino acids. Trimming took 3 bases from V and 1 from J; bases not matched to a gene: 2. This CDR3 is CASSFQGGNTEAFF. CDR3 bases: TGTGCCAGCAGCTTTCAGGGGGGGAACACTGAAGCTTTCTTT.

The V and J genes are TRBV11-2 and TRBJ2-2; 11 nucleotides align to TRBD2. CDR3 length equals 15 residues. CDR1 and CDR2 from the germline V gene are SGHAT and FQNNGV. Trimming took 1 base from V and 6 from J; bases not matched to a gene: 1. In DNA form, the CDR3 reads TGTGCCAGCAGCTTAGGACTAGCGGGACCCGGGGAGCTGTTTTTT. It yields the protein CASSLGLAGPGELFF.

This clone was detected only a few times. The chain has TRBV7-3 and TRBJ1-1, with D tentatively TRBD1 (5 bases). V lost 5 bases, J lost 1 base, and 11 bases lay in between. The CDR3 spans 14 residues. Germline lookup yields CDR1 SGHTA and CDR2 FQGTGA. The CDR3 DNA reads TGTGCCAGCAGCCCAGACGGACAGAACACTGAAGCTTTCTTT. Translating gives CASSPDGQNTEAFF.

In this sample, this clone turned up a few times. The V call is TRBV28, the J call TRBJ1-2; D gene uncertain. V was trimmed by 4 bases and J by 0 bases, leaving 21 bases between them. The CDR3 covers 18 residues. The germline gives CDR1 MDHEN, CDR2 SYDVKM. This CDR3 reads CASSYSRLSTPANYGYTF. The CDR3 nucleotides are TGTGCCAGCAGTTATTCGAGGTTGTCAACACCAGCTAACTATGGCTACACCTTC.

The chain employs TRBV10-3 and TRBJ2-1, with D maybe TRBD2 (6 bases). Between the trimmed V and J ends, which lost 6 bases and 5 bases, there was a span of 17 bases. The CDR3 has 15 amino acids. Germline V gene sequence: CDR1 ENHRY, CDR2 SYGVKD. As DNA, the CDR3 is TGTGCCATCAGCCGCGGGACTCATGGCGACAATGAGCAGTTCTTC. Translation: CAISRGTHGDNEQFF.

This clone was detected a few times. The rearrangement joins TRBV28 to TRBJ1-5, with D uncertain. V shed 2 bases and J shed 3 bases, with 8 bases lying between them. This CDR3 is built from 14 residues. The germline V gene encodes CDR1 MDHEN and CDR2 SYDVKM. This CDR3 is CASSLGGNNQPQHF. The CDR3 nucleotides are TGTGCCAGCAGTTTAGGAGGGAACAATCAGCCCCAGCATTTT.

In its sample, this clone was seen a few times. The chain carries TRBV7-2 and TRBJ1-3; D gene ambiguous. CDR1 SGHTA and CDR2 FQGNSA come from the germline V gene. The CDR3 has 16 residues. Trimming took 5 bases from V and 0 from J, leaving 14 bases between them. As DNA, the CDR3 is TGTGCCAGCAGCCAAGCGTTCGTGGGCTCTGGAAACACCATATATTTT. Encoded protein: CASSQAFVGSGNTIYF.

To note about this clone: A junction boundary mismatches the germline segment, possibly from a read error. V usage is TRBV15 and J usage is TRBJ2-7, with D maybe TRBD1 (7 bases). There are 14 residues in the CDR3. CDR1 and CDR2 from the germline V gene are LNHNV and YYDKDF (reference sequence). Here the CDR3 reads CATRSQGGFDEQYF. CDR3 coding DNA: TGTGCCACCCGCAGCCAGGGGGGTTTCGACGAGCAGTACTTC.

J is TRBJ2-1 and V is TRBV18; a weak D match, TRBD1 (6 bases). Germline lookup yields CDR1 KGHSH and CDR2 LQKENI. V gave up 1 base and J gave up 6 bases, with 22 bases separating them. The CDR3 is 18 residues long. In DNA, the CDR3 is TGTGCCAGCTCACCACGCATTACCCGGGGACAACAAACCAATGAGCAGTTCTTC. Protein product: CASSPRITRGQQTNEQFF.

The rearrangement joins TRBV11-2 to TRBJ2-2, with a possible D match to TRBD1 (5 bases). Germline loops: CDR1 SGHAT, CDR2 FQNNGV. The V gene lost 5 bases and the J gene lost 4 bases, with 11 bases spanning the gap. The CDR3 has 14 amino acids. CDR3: CASSIDSLTGELFF. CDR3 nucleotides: TGTGCCAGCAGCATTGACAGCCTCACCGGGGAGCTGTTTTTT.

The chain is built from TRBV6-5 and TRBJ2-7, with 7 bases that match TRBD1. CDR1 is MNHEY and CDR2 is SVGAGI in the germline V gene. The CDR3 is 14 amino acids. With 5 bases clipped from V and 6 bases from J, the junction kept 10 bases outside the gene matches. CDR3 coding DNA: TGTGCCAGCAGTAAGACAGGGTTTGTCCTCGAGCAGTACTTC. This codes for CASSKTGFVLEQYF.

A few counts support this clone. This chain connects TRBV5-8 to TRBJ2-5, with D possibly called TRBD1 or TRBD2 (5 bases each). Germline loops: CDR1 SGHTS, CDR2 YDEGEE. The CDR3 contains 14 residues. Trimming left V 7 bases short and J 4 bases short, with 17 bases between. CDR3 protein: CASRRWGSGETQYF. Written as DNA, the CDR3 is TGTGCCAGCCGAAGGTGGGGGAGTGGAGAGACCCAGTACTTC.